This section outlines one T cell receptor (beta chain) sequence together with its context. These data come from a study of Ad26.COV2.S vaccination and SARS-CoV-2 variants. The treatment denotes: roughly 20 received Ad26.COV2.S at low or high dose, single or two shots; about 5 received placebo; per-sample allocation not given. Each sample was drawn 63 days after the first injection (of vaccine or placebo). Clones were read by immunoSEQ multiplex PCR, and TCRdb kept only the in-frame ones, dropping some. The table includes hundreds of thousands of clones, 70% to 90% detected once. Germline assignment: CDR1 SGHTA and CDR2 FQGNSA. Trimming took 3 bases from V and 12 from J, leaving 14 bases between them. The CDR3 loop spans 12 amino acids.

The rearrangement joins TRBV7-2 to TRBJ1-1; a weak D match, TRBD1 (5 bases). This TCR was recovered from a person aged 18-65 years who received the Ad26.COV2.S COVID-19 vaccine or a placebo. The source material was peripheral blood, sampled in a trial of Ad26.COV2.S vaccine versus placebo. CDR3 DNA: TGTGCCAGCAGCTTTGCCAGGGTATTAACTTTCTTT. This sequence encodes CASSFARVLTFF.